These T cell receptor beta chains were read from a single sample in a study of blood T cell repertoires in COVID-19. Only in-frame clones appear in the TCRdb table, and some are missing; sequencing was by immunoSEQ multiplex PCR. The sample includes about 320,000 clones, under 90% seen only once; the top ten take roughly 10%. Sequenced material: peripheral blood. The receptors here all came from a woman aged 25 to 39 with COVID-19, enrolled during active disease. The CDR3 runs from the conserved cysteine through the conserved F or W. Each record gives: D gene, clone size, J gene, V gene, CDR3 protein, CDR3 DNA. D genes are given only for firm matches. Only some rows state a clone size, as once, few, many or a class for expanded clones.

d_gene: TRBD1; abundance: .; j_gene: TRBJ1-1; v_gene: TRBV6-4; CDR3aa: CASSPGTGNTEAFF; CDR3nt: TGTGCCAGCAGCCCCGGGACAGGGAACACTGAAGCTTTCTTT
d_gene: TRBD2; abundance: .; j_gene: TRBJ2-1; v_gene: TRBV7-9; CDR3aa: CASQSGGNYNEQFF; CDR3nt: TGTGCCAGCCAGAGCGGGGGGAATTACAATGAGCAGTTCTTC
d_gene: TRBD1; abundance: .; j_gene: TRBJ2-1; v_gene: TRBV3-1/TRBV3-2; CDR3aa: CASSTTRDRPYNEQFF; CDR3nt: TGTGCCAGCAGCACTACCCGGGACAGGCCCTACAATGAGCAGTTCTTC
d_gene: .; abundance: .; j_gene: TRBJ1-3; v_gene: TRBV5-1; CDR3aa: CASSLSPGPGLGNTIYF; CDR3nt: TGCGCCAGCAGCCTCTCCCCGGGTCCGGGTCTGGGAAACACCATATATTTT
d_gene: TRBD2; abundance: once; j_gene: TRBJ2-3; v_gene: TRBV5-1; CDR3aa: CASSLAGGDTDTQYF; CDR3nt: TGCGCCAGCAGCTTGGCCGGGGGGGACACAGATACGCAGTATTTT
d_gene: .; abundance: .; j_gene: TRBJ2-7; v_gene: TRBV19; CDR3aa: CASRRSDGGVSYEQYF; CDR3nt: TGTGCCAGTAGGCGCTCTGATGGCGGGGTCTCCTACGAGCAGTACTTC
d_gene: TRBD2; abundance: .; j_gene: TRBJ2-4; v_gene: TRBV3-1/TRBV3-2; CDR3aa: CASSQGWAGGNIQYF; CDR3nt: TGTGCCAGCAGCCAAGGCTGGGCCGGGGGGAACATTCAGTACTTC
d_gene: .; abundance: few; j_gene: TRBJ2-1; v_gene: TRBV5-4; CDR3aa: CASSLSSGYNEQFF; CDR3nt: TGTGCCAGCAGCTTGTCGTCGGGTTACAATGAGCAGTTCTTC
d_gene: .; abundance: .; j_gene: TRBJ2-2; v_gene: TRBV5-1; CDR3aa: CASVDVETMNTGELFF; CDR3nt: TGCGCCAGCGTTGATGTAGAGACTATGAACACCGGGGAGCTGTTTTTT
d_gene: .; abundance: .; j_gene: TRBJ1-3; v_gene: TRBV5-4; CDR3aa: CASSLQGRGNTIYF; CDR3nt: TGTGCCAGCAGCTTACAGGGTCGAGGAAACACCATATATTTT
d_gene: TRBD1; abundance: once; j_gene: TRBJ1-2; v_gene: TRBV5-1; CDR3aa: CASSSTGTGAPPNYGYTF; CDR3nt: TGCGCCAGCAGCTCGACCGGGACAGGGGCTCCCCCCAACTATGGCTACACCTTC
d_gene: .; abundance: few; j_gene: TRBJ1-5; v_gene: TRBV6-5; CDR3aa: CASSYSYRFNQPQHF; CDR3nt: TGTGCCAGCAGTTACTCGTACAGATTTAATCAGCCCCAGCATTTT
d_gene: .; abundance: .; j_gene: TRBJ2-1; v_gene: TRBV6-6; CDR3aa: CASSYGLAPEQFF; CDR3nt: TGTGCCAGCAGTTACGGGCTAGCGCCTGAGCAGTTCTTC
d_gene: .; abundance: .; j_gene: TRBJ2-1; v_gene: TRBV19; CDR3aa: CASEDKNRINEQFF; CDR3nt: TGTGCCAGTGAGGACAAAAACAGGATCAATGAGCAGTTCTTC
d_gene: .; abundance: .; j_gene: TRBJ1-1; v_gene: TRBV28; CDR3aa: CASSSQNSGAEAFF; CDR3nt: TGTGCCAGCAGTTCACAGAACTCCGGGGCTGAAGCTTTCTTT
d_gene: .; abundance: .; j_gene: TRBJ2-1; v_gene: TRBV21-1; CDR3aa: CASSRGGLGQGKYNEQFF; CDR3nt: TGTGCCAGCAGCCGGGGGGGTTTGGGACAGGGTAAATACAATGAGCAGTTCTTC
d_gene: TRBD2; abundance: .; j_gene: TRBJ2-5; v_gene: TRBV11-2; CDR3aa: CASSSHSRGVRETQYF; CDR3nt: TGTGCCAGCAGTTCACACTCTCGGGGGGTGAGGGAGACCCAGTACTTC
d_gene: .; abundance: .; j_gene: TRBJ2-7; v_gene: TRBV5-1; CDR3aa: CASSLDGGQYF; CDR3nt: TGCGCCAGCAGCTTGGACGGGGGGCAGTACTTC
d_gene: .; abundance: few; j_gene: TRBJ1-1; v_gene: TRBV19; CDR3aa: CASSMAVNTEAFF; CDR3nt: TGTGCCAGTAGTATGGCGGTGAACACTGAAGCTTTCTTT
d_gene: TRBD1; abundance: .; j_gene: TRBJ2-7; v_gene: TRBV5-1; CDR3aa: CASSFDRGRYEQYF; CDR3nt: TGCGCCAGCAGCTTCGACAGGGGCCGGTACGAGCAGTACTTC
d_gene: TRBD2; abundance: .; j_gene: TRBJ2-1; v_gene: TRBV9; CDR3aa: CASSVRSGGAQEQFF; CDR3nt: TGTGCCAGCAGCGTACGAAGCGGGGGGGCTCAGGAGCAGTTCTTC
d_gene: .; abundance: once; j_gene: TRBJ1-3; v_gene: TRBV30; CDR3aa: CAWSVPGGPGNTIYF; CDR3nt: TGTGCCTGGAGTGTTCCCGGGGGACCTGGAAACACCATATATTTT
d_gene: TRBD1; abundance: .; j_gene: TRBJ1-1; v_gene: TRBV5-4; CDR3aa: CASSPFGDRGTEAFF; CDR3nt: TGTGCCAGCAGCCCCTTCGGCGACAGGGGCACTGAAGCTTTCTTT
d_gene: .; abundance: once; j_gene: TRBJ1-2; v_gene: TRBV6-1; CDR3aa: CASSSRTIHGYTF; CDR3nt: TGTGCCAGCAGTTCCAGGACAATTCATGGCTACACCTTC
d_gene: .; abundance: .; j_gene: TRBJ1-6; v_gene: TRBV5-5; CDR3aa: CASNHRKGDVSPLHF; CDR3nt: TGTGCCAGCAACCACAGAAAGGGGGACGTCTCACCCCTCCACTTT
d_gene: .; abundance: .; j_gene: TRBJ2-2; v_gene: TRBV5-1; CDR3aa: CASSFNLRGQADGELFF; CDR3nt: TGCGCCAGCAGCTTTAACCTCCGTGGGCAGGCAGACGGGGAGCTGTTTTTT
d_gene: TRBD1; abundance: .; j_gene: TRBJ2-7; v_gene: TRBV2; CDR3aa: CASSPLSGQGEQYF; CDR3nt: TGTGCCAGCAGTCCTTTGAGCGGACAGGGCGAGCAGTACTTC
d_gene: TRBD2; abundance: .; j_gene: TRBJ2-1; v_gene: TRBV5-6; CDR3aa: CASSSLGAGGTDEQFF; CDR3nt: TGTGCCAGCAGCTCCCTGGGAGCGGGGGGTACAGATGAGCAGTTCTTC
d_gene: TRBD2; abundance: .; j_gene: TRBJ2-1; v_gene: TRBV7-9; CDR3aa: CASSLASGGALYEQFF; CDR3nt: TGTGCCAGCAGCTTAGCTAGCGGGGGGGCCCTCTATGAGCAGTTCTTC
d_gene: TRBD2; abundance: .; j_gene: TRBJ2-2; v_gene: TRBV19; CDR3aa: CASAPLAGSHTGELFF; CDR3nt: TGTGCCAGTGCTCCTCTAGCGGGGTCGCACACCGGGGAGCTGTTTTTT
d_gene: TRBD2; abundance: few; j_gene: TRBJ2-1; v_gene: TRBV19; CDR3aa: CASSMGSGGRGHEQFF; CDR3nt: TGTGCCAGTAGTATGGGTAGCGGGGGGCGAGGTCATGAGCAGTTCTTC
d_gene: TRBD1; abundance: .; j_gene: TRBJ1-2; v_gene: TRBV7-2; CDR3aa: CASTQDRKANYGYTF; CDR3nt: TGTGCCAGCACCCAGGACAGGAAAGCTAACTATGGCTACACCTTC
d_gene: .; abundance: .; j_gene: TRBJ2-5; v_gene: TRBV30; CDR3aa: CAWSVLAGETQYF; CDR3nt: TGTGCCTGGAGTGTACTTGCGGGGGAGACCCAGTACTTC
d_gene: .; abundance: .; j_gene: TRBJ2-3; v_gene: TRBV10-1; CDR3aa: CASSENIGGPQDTQYF; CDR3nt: TGCGCCAGCAGCGAAAATATCGGGGGACCACAGGATACGCAGTATTTT
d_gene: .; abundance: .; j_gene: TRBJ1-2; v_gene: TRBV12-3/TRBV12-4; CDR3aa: CASSFSGNYGYTF; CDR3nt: TGTGCCAGCAGTTTTTCAGGAAACTATGGCTACACCTTC
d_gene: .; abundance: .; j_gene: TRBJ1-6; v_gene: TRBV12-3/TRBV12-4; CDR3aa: CASSHGHSPLHF; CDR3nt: TGTGCCAGCAGCCACGGTCATTCACCCCTCCACTTT
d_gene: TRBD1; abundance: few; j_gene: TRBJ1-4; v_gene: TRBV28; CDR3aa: CASRQGGSANEKLFF; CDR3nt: TGTGCCAGCCGACAGGGAGGCTCTGCTAATGAAAAACTGTTTTTT
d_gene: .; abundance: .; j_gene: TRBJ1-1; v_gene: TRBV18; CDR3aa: CASSPPGAVNTEAFF; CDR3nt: TGTGCCAGCTCACCACCGGGGGCGGTGAACACTGAAGCTTTCTTT
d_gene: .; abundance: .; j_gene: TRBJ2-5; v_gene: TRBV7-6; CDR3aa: CASSQGGGRSLETQYF; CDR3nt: TGTGCCAGCAGCCAGGGAGGGGGGAGAAGTTTAGAGACCCAGTACTTC
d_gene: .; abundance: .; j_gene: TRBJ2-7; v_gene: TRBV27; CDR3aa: CASSPIDNPSDRYF; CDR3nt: TGTGCCAGCAGCCCGATTGATAACCCCAGCGACAGGTACTTC
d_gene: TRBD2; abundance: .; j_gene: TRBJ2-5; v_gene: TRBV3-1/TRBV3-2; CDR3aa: CASSARTSAKTQYF; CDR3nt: TGTGCCAGCAGCGCCCGGACTAGCGCGAAGACCCAGTACTTC
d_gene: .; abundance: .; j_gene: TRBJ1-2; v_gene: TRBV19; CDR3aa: CASSMRGSHGYTF; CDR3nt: TGTGCCAGTAGTATGAGGGGGTCCCATGGCTACACCTTC
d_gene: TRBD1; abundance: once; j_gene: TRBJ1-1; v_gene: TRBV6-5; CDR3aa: CASSYPKAGGEAFF; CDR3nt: TGTGCCAGCAGTTACCCTAAAGCAGGGGGTGAAGCTTTCTTT
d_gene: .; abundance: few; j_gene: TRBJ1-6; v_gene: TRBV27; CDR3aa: CASSPKAGATIALHF; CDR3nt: TGTGCCAGCAGCCCCAAGGCAGGGGCAACTATAGCCCTCCACTTT
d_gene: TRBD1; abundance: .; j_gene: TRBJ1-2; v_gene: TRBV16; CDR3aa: CASSRQGSGYGYTF; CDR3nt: TGTGCCAGCAGCCGACAGGGCAGCGGCTATGGCTACACCTTC
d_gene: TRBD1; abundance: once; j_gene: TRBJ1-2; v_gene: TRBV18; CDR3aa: CASSPGDREGGYTF; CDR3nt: TGTGCCAGCTCACCGGGGGACAGGGAAGGAGGCTACACCTTC